The present TCR beta chain was sequenced within a study of response to subunit inactivated influenza vaccine. Points from the study as a whole: The authors proposed limited new T cell recruitment per seasonal influenza vaccination.

Notes on this clonotype: Antigen: not known.

Via MiXCR, TCRdb re-called the RT-PCR reads, giving one row per CDR3 protein. The sample lists some 540,000 distinct CDR3 sequences, under 30% occurring once. Looked up from germline, CDR1 is SGHTA and CDR2 is FQGNSA. The CDR3 spans 15 residues. V dropped 1 base and J dropped 2; count of bases not matched to a gene: 2. The same data also went into a second study, on T cells expressing NK-cell markers. That work contributes: Generation of TCR beta cDNA was performed by 5'RACE template switching incorporating UMIs. Underlying the TCR beta repertoires were sorted CD3+CD56+NKG2C+, CD3+CD56+NKG2C- and CD3+CD56-NKG2C+ T cells. Among the experiments, several used an anti-gamma-delta TCR antibody to restrict sorting to alpha-beta TCR T cells. HCMV specificity of expanded NKG2C+ T cell clones remained unclear.

This sample comprised CD4+ T cells sorted from PBMCs, obtained approximately 13 days after vaccination. The chain recombines TRBV7-2 with TRBJ1-5; TRBD1 aligns across 7 bases. The receptor was isolated from a man over 45 who received an inactivated influenza vaccine. CDR3: CASSLEGGRNQPQHF. The CDR3, as DNA: TGTGCCAGCAGCTTAGAAGGGGGCCGCAATCAGCCCCAGCATTTT.